Below are 26 T cell receptor beta chains sequenced from a single sample in a study of shared clonotypes between healthy human individuals. Produced via immunoSEQ multiplex PCR; TCRdb's table is partial and in-frame only. In the table there are 850,000 to 1,100,000 clones, around three quarters of which are singletons. The sequenced sample was memory CD4+ T cells from PBMCs. As to subset: CD45RA-negative fraction. These receptors all stem from a man aged 18-30 years in good health. Some clones in this sample may be carry-over from other donors' samples.

In its sample, this clone was seen once. The chain has TRBV7-3 and TRBJ2-1; tentatively, D is TRBD2 (6 bases). With 5 bases removed from V and 0 bases from J, the gap between germline ends came to 14 bases. This CDR3 spans 16 amino acids. Germline values: CDR1 SGHTA, CDR2 FQGTGA. The CDR3 nucleotides are TGTGCCAGCAGCAGTCGAGCGGGCGGCTCCTACAATGAGCAGTTCTTC. Encoded protein: CASSSRAGGSYNEQFF.

This chain joins TRBV29-1 and TRBJ2-5, with 9 bases lining up with TRBD2. The trim removed 6 bases at V and 4 bases at J, leaving 3 bases unmatched. This CDR3 has 12 amino acids. Germline V gene sequence: CDR1 SQVTM, CDR2 ANQGSEA. The CDR3 DNA reads TGCAGCGTGGGACTAGCTCGAGAGACCCAGTACTTC. Translated, it gives CSVGLARETQYF.

This clone was recorded a few times. The chain is built from TRBV18 and TRBJ1-5; 12 positions match TRBD1. Germline lookup yields CDR1 KGHSH and CDR2 LQKENI. Unmatched junction bases numbered 2, after V lost 3 bases and J lost 5 bases. The CDR3 covers 15 residues. CDR3 sequence (DNA): TGTGCCAGCTCACCGGGACAGGGGGCATATCAGCCCCAGCATTTT. The encoded protein is CASSPGQGAYQPQHF.

J is TRBJ1-1 and V is TRBV6-1; the D is unclear. The CDR3 contains 14 residues. Trimming cost V 1 base and J 1 base, with 7 bases left between them. Germline V gene lookup returns CDR1 MNHNS and CDR2 SASEGT. The CDR3 reads CASSEEPWNTEAFF. CDR3 bases: TGTGCCAGCAGTGAAGAGCCGTGGAACACTGAAGCTTTCTTT.

This clone came up once. Other DNA variants within this sample encode the same CDR3. V and J are TRBV12-5 and TRBJ2-5; possible D gene TRBD2, 7 bases. V dropped 3 bases and J dropped 5 bases, with 10 bases sitting between them. CDR3 length equals 13 residues. Germline values: CDR1 LGHNT, CDR2 FRNRAP. The CDR3 region has the DNA TGTGCTAGTGGTTTTGGGGGGGGCGAGACCCAGTACTTC. This gives the protein CASGFGGGETQYF.

The chain links TRBV5-1 to TRBJ2-2; D is unresolved. Germline V gene data show CDR1 as SGHRS and CDR2 as YFSETQ. This CDR3 is 17 amino acids long. Deletions cut 3 bases from V and 4 bases from J, with 19 bases between. The CDR3 DNA is TGCGCCAGCAGCTCTCCGGGCCACAGTCACCCCACCGGGGAGCTGTTTTTT. It yields the protein CASSSPGHSHPTGELFF.

The J gene is TRBJ2-2, the V gene TRBV14; D tentatively fits TRBD1 or TRBD2 (6 bases each). V lost 1 base and J 7 bases, leaving 13 bases between the germline ends. The CDR3 loop spans 15 amino acids. CDR1 SGHDN and CDR2 FVKESK come from the germline V gene. This CDR3 reads CASSQAQGGVGELFF. In nucleotides, the CDR3 is TGTGCCAGCAGCCAAGCACAGGGCGGGGTCGGGGAGCTGTTTTTT.

A remark on this clone: This same CDR3 is encoded by further DNA sequences in the sample. The rearrangement links TRBV28 to TRBJ2-5; 7 positions match TRBD2. The CDR3 is 15 amino acids. Germline CDR1 MDHEN, CDR2 SYDVKM. J gave up 5 bases and V 2 bases, and 8 bases lay outside the gene matches. DNA of the CDR3: TGTGCCAGCAGTTTAGGAGGGAGGGCCGGGGAGACCCAGTACTTC. Encoded protein: CASSLGGRAGETQYF. The whole variable domain, remainder taken from reference TRBV28 and TRBJ2-5, is DVKVTQSSRYLVKRTGEKVFLECVQDMDHENMFWYRQDPGLGLRLIYFSYDVKMKEKGDIPEGYSVSREKKERFSLILESASTNQTSMYLCASSLGGRAGETQYFGPGTRLLVL.

The gene calls are TRBV7-9 and TRBJ2-3; no definite D call. V lost 4 bases and J 11 bases, leaving 10 bases between the germline ends. The CDR3 is made up of 11 amino acids. In germline, CDR1 is SEHNR, CDR2 FQNEAQ (reference sequence). CDR3 region: CASSYGDQQYF. The CDR3 bases are TGTGCCAGCAGCTATGGTGACCAGCAGTATTTT.

This chain uses TRBV9 with TRBJ2-7, with 8 bases identical to TRBD2. Germline values: CDR1 SGDLS, CDR2 YYNGEE. Unmatched junction bases numbered 9, after V lost 4 bases and J lost 6 bases. The CDR3 sequence is 14 residues long. CDR3 nucleotides: TGTGCCAGCAGCCCAGGGACTAGTTTAACCGAGCAGTACTTC. This sequence encodes CASSPGTSLTEQYF.

In this sample, this clone turned up a few times. The chain links TRBV30 to TRBJ2-5; D is perhaps TRBD2 (5 bases). Germline CDR1 GTSNPN, CDR2 SVGIG (reference sequence). The V and J ends lost 3 bases and 9 bases respectively, with 8 bases between them. This CDR3 is built from 10 residues. CDR3 DNA sequence: TGTGCCTGGAGCCGGGATCCCCAGTACTTC. Translated, it gives CAWSRDPQYF.

The chain couples TRBV28 to TRBJ2-3; 7 bases match TRBD1. After removal of 7 bases from V and 5 bases from J, the junction contained 9 bases not matched to a gene. The length of the CDR3 is 14 residues. Germline CDR1 reads MDHEN; CDR2 reads SYDVKM. The CDR3 DNA reads TGTGCCAGCATTCCCGACAGGGTTGGAGATACGCAGTATTTT. Protein product: CASIPDRVGDTQYF.

This chain connects TRBV4-2 to TRBJ2-7, with TRBD2 matching 16 bases. After removal of 2 bases from V and 0 bases from J, the junction contained 7 bases not matched to a gene. CDR3 length: 19 residues. Germline V gene data show CDR1 as LGHNA and CDR2 as YNFKEQ. In DNA form, the CDR3 reads TGTGCCAGCAGCCAAACGGGACTAGCGGGAGGGAGGAGCTCCTACGAGCAGTACTTC. Protein: CASSQTGLAGGRSSYEQYF.

This clone was picked up one time. The chain combines TRBV5-1 with TRBJ1-1, with D possibly being TRBD1 (6 bases). The CDR3 is 12 amino acids. Germline CDR1 is SGHRS and CDR2 is YFSETQ. V was pared by 5 bases and J by 6 bases, with 11 bases between. The CDR3 DNA sequence: TGCGCCAGCAGATCAGGGGACGCTGAAGCTTTCTTT. Translating it yields CASRSGDAEAFF.

This sequence joins TRBV2 and TRBJ2-1; 8 bases match TRBD1. Germline V gene sequence: CDR1 SNHLY, CDR2 FYNNEI. Trimming cost V 4 bases and J 2 bases; bases outside gene matches: 7. This CDR3 spans 16 amino acids. The CDR3 protein is CASSVDQQGAYNEQFF. In DNA, the CDR3 is TGTGCCAGCAGTGTTGATCAACAGGGGGCCTACAATGAGCAGTTCTTC.

This clone was counted only a few times. The V gene is TRBV11-1, the J gene TRBJ2-1; weak D call: TRBD2 (6 bases). Trimming left V 1 base short and J 6 bases short, with 16 bases between. This CDR3 is 16 amino acids long. Germline V gives CDR1 SGHAT, CDR2 FQDESV (reference sequence). CDR3 bases: TGTGCCAGCAGCTTAGTGCGTGGGGGAGGATTCAATGAGCAGTTCTTC. Translating gives CASSLVRGGGFNEQFF. The whole variable domain, remainder taken from reference TRBV11-1 and TRBJ2-1, is EAEVAQSPRYKITEKSQAVAFWCDPISGHATLYWYRQILGQGPELLVQFQDESVVDDSQLPKDRFSAERLKGVDSTLKIQPAELGDSAMYLCASSLVRGGGFNEQFFGPGTRLTVL.

The V and J genes are TRBV11-2 and TRBJ2-3; tentatively, D is TRBD2 (6 bases). The CDR3 loop spans 15 amino acids. Germline assignment: CDR1 SGHAT and CDR2 FQNNGV. The germline V and J ends were trimmed by 5 bases and 4 bases, with 16 bases remaining between them. CDR3 in DNA: TGTGCCAGCAGCCCTACCCGAATAGCGGCAGATACGCAGTATTTT. Translating gives CASSPTRIAADTQYF.

In this sample, this clone turned up once. This rearrangement joins TRBV18 to TRBJ1-3; D might be TRBD1 (5 bases). The germline CDR1 and CDR2 sequences are KGHSH and LQKENI. Trimming left V 3 bases short and J 2 bases short, with 14 bases between. The length of the CDR3 is 16 residues. Here the CDR3 reads CASSPGQGGAGNTIYF. Here the CDR3 DNA reads TGTGCCAGCTCACCGGGGCAGGGAGGAGCTGGAAACACCATATATTTT.

The chain is built from TRBV28 and TRBJ1-1; TRBD1 is a possible D gene (5 bases). This CDR3 spans 11 amino acids. The V end lost 4 bases, the J end lost 10 bases, and 10 bases lay between the germline ends. The germline V gene encodes CDR1 MDHEN and CDR2 SYDVKM. CDR3: CASSSRAGAFF. CDR3 DNA: TGTGCCAGCAGTTCCAGGGCCGGAGCTTTCTTT.

The V gene is TRBV9, the J gene TRBJ2-1, with D unclear. V shed 0 bases and J shed 8 bases, with 21 bases lying between them. Germline lookup yields CDR1 SGDLS and CDR2 YYNGEE. CDR3 size: 17 residues. CDR3 in amino acids: CASSVAAFQEVYHEQFF. The CDR3 DNA reads as TGTGCCAGCAGCGTAGCCGCTTTCCAAGAGGTATACCATGAGCAGTTCTTC.

V is TRBV19 and J is TRBJ2-1; D is undetermined. V lost 6 bases and J lost 11, with 11 bases in between. The CDR3 is made up of 11 amino acids. Per germline, CDR1 LNHDA and CDR2 SQIVND (reference sequence). DNA of the CDR3: TGTGCCAGTAGAGGACCGGCCAAGCAGTTCTTC. Protein product: CASRGPAKQFF.

The chain uses TRBV7-9 and TRBJ2-3; TRBD2 is a possible D gene (6 bases). Trimming stripped 3 bases from V and 4 bases from J, with 8 bases between. This CDR3 spans 13 amino acids. CDR1 and CDR2 from the germline V gene are SEHNR and FQNEAQ (reference sequence). This CDR3 is CASSFPGADTQYF. CDR3 sequence (DNA): TGTGCCAGCAGCTTCCCGGGGGCAGATACGCAGTATTTT.

The chain carries TRBV7-3 and TRBJ2-1, with 9 bases identical to TRBD2. J was trimmed by 4 bases and V by 6 bases; bases with no gene match: 10. The CDR3 runs 16 residues. Germline assignment: CDR1 SGHTA and CDR2 FQGTGA. CDR3: CASRLSAGGVYNEQFF. The CDR3 DNA sequence: TGTGCCAGCAGGCTTAGCGCGGGAGGGGTGTACAATGAGCAGTTCTTC.

The table lists this clone with a count of one. The chain links TRBV5-1 to TRBJ1-3; D possibly corresponds to TRBD1 (6 bases). Germline V lookup: CDR1 SGHRS, CDR2 YFSETQ. V was pared by 0 bases and J by 2 bases, with 15 bases between. The CDR3 spans 17 residues. The CDR3 region has the DNA TGCGCCAGCAGCTTGGAGGTTGGGGGGGCTGCTGGAAACACCATATATTTT. As protein: CASSLEVGGAAGNTIYF.

The chain links TRBV7-2 to TRBJ2-7; D is ambiguous. Germline V lookup: CDR1 SGHTA, CDR2 FQGNSA. The V and J ends lost 5 bases and 1 base respectively, with 18 bases between them. This CDR3 has 16 residues. CDR3 DNA: TGTGCCAGCAGCCCCCTTCATTTGGTGGGTTCCTACGAGCAGTACTTC. Its protein is CASSPLHLVGSYEQYF.

The chain has TRBV7-2 and TRBJ2-1; no clear D. Trimming took off 3 bases at V and 5 bases at J, with 11 bases between the two ends. Germline loops: CDR1 SGHTA, CDR2 FQGNSA. The CDR3 length is 14 residues. The CDR3 DNA reads as TGTGCCAGCAGCTTCGATGTACGGGACAATGAGCAGTTCTTC. Its protein is CASSFDVRDNEQFF.